This is a list of T cell receptor beta chains from one sample in a study of blood T cell repertoires in COVID-19. The table came from immunoSEQ multiplex PCR; TCRdb's copy has only in-frame clones and leaves some out. The table lists roughly 200,000 clones, around nine tenths of them singletons. Sample: PBMCs or T cells enriched from blood (not recorded which). All receptors derive from a woman younger than 45 with acute COVID-19. Both conserved end residues are part of each CDR3. A D gene is named only where the DNA matches it firmly. Clone size, where shown, is once, few, many, or a class for clones that have expanded.

d_gene	v_gene	j_gene	abundance	CDR3nt	CDR3aa
TRBD1	TRBV25-1	TRBJ1-3	-	TGTGCCAGCAGTGGGGACAGGAGCCGGGGAAACACCATATATTTT	CASSGDRSRGNTIYF
-	TRBV4-3	TRBJ1-1	-	TGCGCCAGCAGCCAAGATCTAGCGGCAGGCTCAATGAACACTGAAGCTTTCTTT	CASSQDLAAGSMNTEAFF
-	TRBV10-2	TRBJ1-1	-	TGCGCCAGCAGTGAGTTGGGGCCGCCTTTAGGGGAAGCTTTCTTT	CASSELGPPLGEAFF
-	TRBV7-3	TRBJ1-6	-	TGTGCCAGCAGCTTAGGCAGGGATAATTCACCCCTCCACTTT	CASSLGRDNSPLHF
-	TRBV6-6	TRBJ1-6	-	TGTGCCAGCAGCTCGGACACAAATAATTCACCCCTCCACTTT	CASSSDTNNSPLHF
-	TRBV7-8	TRBJ1-5	-	TGTGCCAGCAGCCCACAAGATCAGCCCCAGCATTTT	CASSPQDQPQHF
-	TRBV10-3	TRBJ1-2	once	TGTGCCATCAGTGAAGTGGCAGACTATGGCTACACCTTC	CAISEVADYGYTF
-	TRBV4-2	TRBJ1-3	few	TGTGCCAGCAGCCAAAGATACCCTGCCCATCCGGACACCATATATTTT	CASSQRYPAHPDTIYF
TRBD1	TRBV5-1	TRBJ2-2	many	TGCGCCAGCAGCTGGACAGGGGGCCAGGAGCTGTTTTTT	CASSWTGGQELFF
TRBD1	TRBV12-3/TRBV12-4	TRBJ1-2	-	TGTGCCAGCACCCAACAGGGGGGCTATGGCTACACCTTC	CASTQQGGYGYTF
TRBD1	TRBV29-1	TRBJ1-2	-	TGCAGCGCCCGGGACAGGGGGATGGATGGCTACACCTTC	CSARDRGMDGYTF
-	TRBV5-6	TRBJ1-2	-	TGTGCCAGCAGCTTGCGCAGGGTATCGTACTATGGCTACACCTTC	CASSLRRVSYYGYTF
-	TRBV7-9	TRBJ1-1	few	TGTGCCAGCAGCTTAGCTTCGGGGGTTAGAGGTGAAGCTTTCTTT	CASSLASGVRGEAFF
-	TRBV9	TRBJ2-7	-	TGTGCCAGCAGCGTAGCCTCTGGGGGCCCCTACGAGCAGTACTTC	CASSVASGGPYEQYF
-	TRBV29-1	TRBJ1-4	-	TGCAGCGCTACAGGGTGGGTGGATGAAAAACTGTTTTTT	CSATGWVDEKLFF
TRBD1	TRBV19	TRBJ1-5	-	TGTGCCAGTAGTACCCGGACAGGGACCTATAGCAATCAGCCCCAGCATTTT	CASSTRTGTYSNQPQHF
-	TRBV5-1	TRBJ2-5	-	TGCGCCAGCAGCTTGGGTCCTTCAGGGGAAGAGACCCAGTACTTC	CASSLGPSGEETQYF
TRBD1	TRBV5-5	TRBJ2-1	once	TGTGCCAGCAGCTTATCAGGGGGCCACAATGAGCAGTTCTTC	CASSLSGGHNEQFF
-	TRBV21-1	TRBJ1-1	-	TGTGCCAGCAGCACATTGGACAGGCCCACTGAAGCTTTCTTT	CASSTLDRPTEAFF
-	TRBV5-1	TRBJ1-1	-	TGCGCCAGCAGAACAGGCGGCACTGAAGCTTTCTTT	CASRTGGTEAFF
TRBD2	TRBV29-1	TRBJ2-1	-	TGCAGCGTTGACGGCCTAGCGGGGGGTTCTGAGCAGTTCTTC	CSVDGLAGGSEQFF
-	TRBV13	TRBJ1-1	-	TGTGCCAGCAGCCAACCCGGGGGGACTGAAGCTTTCTTT	CASSQPGGTEAFF
-	TRBV28	TRBJ2-7	-	TGTGCCAGCAGCCGTCGGGAGCAGTACTTC	CASSRREQYF
TRBD1	TRBV5-1	TRBJ2-7	-	TGCGCCAGCAGCACAAAGTGGCAGGGGGCTTACGAGCAGTACTTC	CASSTKWQGAYEQYF
TRBD1	TRBV19	TRBJ2-7	-	TGTGCCAGCAACCAACAGGGACAGGGATTTTACGAGCAGTACTTC	CASNQQGQGFYEQYF
TRBD1	TRBV29-1	TRBJ1-3	-	TGCAGCGTGACACAGGGGTACGGAAACACCATATATTTT	CSVTQGYGNTIYF
-	TRBV19	TRBJ1-4	-	TGTGCCAGTAGTATACCAGGGCAGGGCGGGAGCACTAATGAAAAACTGTTTTTT	CASSIPGQGGSTNEKLFF
-	TRBV27	TRBJ2-7	-	TGTGCCAGCAGTTTGGACTCTAATCCGTACGAGCAGTACTTC	CASSLDSNPYEQYF
-	TRBV30	TRBJ1-1	few	TGTGCCTGGAGGAGTAGGGGTGACACTGAAGCTTTCTTT	CAWRSRGDTEAFF
-	TRBV6-1	TRBJ2-2	-	TGTGCCAGCAGTGAATCAGCAGGGTCCACCGGGGAGCTGTTTTTT	CASSESAGSTGELFF
-	TRBV19	TRBJ1-5	-	TGTGCCAGTAGTATATTAGACCCAGGCCAGCCCCAGCATTTT	CASSILDPGQPQHF
-	TRBV10-3	TRBJ1-2	few	TGTGCCATCAGTGAGGTTATGGGAGGCATCTCCTATGGCTACACCTTC	CAISEVMGGISYGYTF
TRBD2	TRBV7-7	TRBJ2-1	-	TGTGCCAGCAGCCCCTCCCCGGGGAGCGGGGCCCTCTACAATGAGCAGTTCTTC	CASSPSPGSGALYNEQFF
TRBD1	TRBV11-2	TRBJ2-1	-	TGTGCCAGCAGCTTTTCCGGGACAGGATCCTACAATGAGCAGTTCTTC	CASSFSGTGSYNEQFF
-	TRBV12-3/TRBV12-4	TRBJ2-3	-	TGTGCCAGCAGTTTAGCGAGAGAGGCGCAGTATTTT	CASSLAREAQYF
TRBD2	TRBV7-2	TRBJ2-3	-	TGTGCCAGCAGCTTATGGACTAGCGGGGCAGATACGCAGTATTTT	CASSLWTSGADTQYF
TRBD2	TRBV10-1	TRBJ2-3	-	TGCGCCAGCAGTGGACTAGCTTCGGGCACAGATACGCAGTATTTT	CASSGLASGTDTQYF
TRBD1	TRBV25-1	TRBJ2-5	-	TGTGCCAGCAGTGAACGAGGACAGGACCAAGAGACCCAGTACTTC	CASSERGQDQETQYF
-	TRBV10-3	TRBJ1-4	-	TGTGCCTCCCGGGGTAATGAAAAACTGTTTTTT	CASRGNEKLFF
-	TRBV2	TRBJ1-5	once	TGTGCCAGCAGTGAAATGTCCGGGATCAAGCAGCCCCAGCATTTT	CASSEMSGIKQPQHF
TRBD1	TRBV4-1	TRBJ1-3	-	TGCGCCAGCAGCCCACAGGGGGCTGGAAACACCATATATTTT	CASSPQGAGNTIYF
-	TRBV5-6	TRBJ1-3	-	TGTGCCAGCAGCTTACCGACAACTGGAAACACCATATATTTT	CASSLPTTGNTIYF
-	TRBV15	TRBJ2-2	once	TGTGCCACCAGCAGAGGAAGGGGAACCGGGGAGCTGTTTTTT	CATSRGRGTGELFF
-	TRBV24-1	TRBJ2-1	-	TGTGCCACCAGTGGGGGAGTCGACAATGAGCAGTTCTTC	CATSGGVDNEQFF
-	TRBV2	TRBJ1-1	-	TGTGCCAGCAGAGCGGACGGAGTGAACACTGAAGCTTTCTTT	CASRADGVNTEAFF
-	TRBV4-3	TRBJ1-2	-	TGCGCCAGCAGCCAAGATCGTCTAAACTATGGCTACACCTTC	CASSQDRLNYGYTF
-	TRBV7-6	TRBJ1-1	-	TGTGCCAGCAGCTTGGGCCCAGGTGGTTGGTCTGAAGCTTTCTTT	CASSLGPGGWSEAFF
-	TRBV29-1	TRBJ1-2	once	TGCAGCGCAGGAGAATCAGGGAACTATGGCTACACCTTC	CSAGESGNYGYTF
-	TRBV5-8	TRBJ2-1	-	TGTGCCAGCAGCAAGACAGGCCATATGGAAGGTTACAATGAGCAGTTCTTC	CASSKTGHMEGYNEQFF
-	TRBV2	TRBJ1-4	-	TGTGCCAGCAGGGGGAACACGGACTTCGCAACTAATGAAAAACTGTTTTTT	CASRGNTDFATNEKLFF
-	TRBV28	TRBJ2-1	-	TGTGCCAGCAACCCCCCCGGCCAGCGGCCCTACAATGAGCAGTTCTTC	CASNPPGQRPYNEQFF
TRBD2	TRBV5-4	TRBJ2-5	-	TGTGCCAGCAGCTTGACTAGCGGGGTAATGGAGACCCAGTACTTC	CASSLTSGVMETQYF
TRBD2	TRBV7-9	TRBJ2-1	-	TGTGCCAGCAGCTTAGGCCGGGGGGGCTTCTATGAGCAGTTCTTC	CASSLGRGGFYEQFF
TRBD1	TRBV19	TRBJ1-1	-	TGTGCCAGTAGAAACAGGGGTGAGAACACTGAAGCTTTCTTT	CASRNRGENTEAFF